The present TCR beta chain was sequenced within a study of CD8+CD57+ T cells in acquired aplastic anemia. All sequencing subjects had displayed CD8+CD57+ cell expansion on flow cytometry. Germline CDR1 SGHTA, CDR2 FQGNSA. V was trimmed by 5 bases and J by 3 bases, leaving 7 bases between them. The CDR3 has 12 amino acids. TCR beta VDJ and CDR3 profiles were obtained from a genomic DNA template. TCRdb reanalysed the reads using MiXCR and keeps one entry per CDR3 protein. The repertoire includes fewer than 80,000 distinct CDR3 sequences, about three quarters of them detected once, and roughly 80% sits in the top ten.

The sample was sorted CD4+, CD8+, or CD8+CD57+ T cells (not recorded which) from PBMCs. V is TRBV7-2 and J is TRBJ2-5; weak D call: TRBD1 (5 bases). The clonotype comes from a human donor with aplastic anemia. This CDR3 reads CASSPREETQYF. The CDR3 DNA is TGTGCCAGCAGCCCCAGGGAAGAGACCCAGTACTTC. The variable domain in full, with the rest retrieved from reference TRBV7-2 and TRBJ2-5, is GAGVSQSPSNKVTEKGKDVELRCDPISGHTALYWYRQSLGQGLEFLIYFQGNSAPDKSGLPSDRFSAERTGGSVSTLTIQRTQQEDSAVYLCASSPREETQYFGPGTRLLVL.